This T cell receptor (beta chain) was profiled in a study of early T cells in non-severe SARS-CoV-2 infection (dated by TCRdb to the early 2020s). General notes on the study: Because TCR sequencing was done on bulk RNA from unsorted whole blood, the alpha and beta chains could not be paired. General conclusions and limits of the study: VDJdb matching was skewed toward anti-spike CD8 responses and likely underestimated virus-specific expansions, missing private and CD4 specificities.

Library preparation employed 5' RACE. These reads were obtained on a NextSeq 500. To correct for sequencing error and PCR bias, the TCR library protocol tagged individual cDNA molecules with unique molecular identifiers. Sequencing covered both TCR alpha and beta chains, and within each sample the abundances of alpha and beta sequences were tightly co-correlated. Regarding the original processing steps: Decombinator V4 was used to annotate TCR sequences for V gene, J gene and CDR3. TCRs were defined as expanded if a significant change between any two time points was detected under a Poisson model with p below 0.0001. Abundances of TCRs were expressed as counts per million after normalisation to the total number of TCRs sequenced in each sample. MAIT TCRs were defined by TRAV1-2 paired with TRAJ12, TRAJ20 or TRAJ33, and iNKT TCRs by TRAV10 paired with TRAJ18. VDJdb, accessed 1 November 2021, was searched for CMV, EBV and SARS-CoV-2 annotated TCRs, with TCRs annotated for multiple antigens excluded. TCRdb applied fastp at Q25 and MiXCR to the public reads, then kept only in-frame beta chains. Under each unique CDR3 protein, matching rows form one entry showing the most common genes and DNA. TCRdb, rather than the study authors, made the V and J calls. This sample holds tens of thousands of distinct CDR3 sequences; about 6.2% were observed only once. The ten largest clones take up approximately 6% of the sample.

The study was a case-control design nested within a healthcare worker cohort in London, UK, with weekly nasopharyngeal swab PCR tests and blood sampling. Healthcare workers were recruited during the week of the UK lockdown, between 23 and 31 March 2020, and followed weekly for up to roughly 16 weeks. This clonotype turned up a few times. Its antigen target is currently unknown. No per-base quality is available; no much larger clone lies one base away. Based on the germline V gene, the CDR1 and CDR2 sequences are KGHDR and SFDVKD. Spanning cysteine to phenylalanine, the CDR3 consists of 12 amino acids. Only the CDR3 DNA stays, 36 bases, in frame from base 1. V ends up 9 bases short and J 4 bases short, with an unmatched junction base count of 0.

Recombination linked TRBV24-1 to TRBJ2-3, with 10 bases matching TRBD1. The sample comprised whole blood. The clonotype was recovered from an adult who was a healthcare worker with PCR-confirmed SARS-CoV-2 infection or an uninfected control (not recorded which). For the CDR3, the sequence is CATGTGADTQYF. The DNA reads as follows: TGTGCCACCGGGACAGGGGCAGATACGCAGTATTTT.